The TCR beta chain described here comes from a study of shared clonotypes between healthy human individuals. Naive CD8 cells lacked CD45RO and underwent positive selection for CCR7, leaving out terminally differentiated effector memory CD45RA+ cells. Repertoires were generated with immunoSEQ multiplex PCR, while TCRdb's copy carries only in-frame clones and drops some. The sample records hundreds of thousands of clones, around 96% being singletons. Germline CDR1 is MNHEY and CDR2 is SMNVEV (reference sequence). The CDR3 spans 12 residues. After removal of 6 bases from V and 2 bases from J, the junction contained 1 base not matched to a gene.

The V gene is TRBV27, the J gene TRBJ2-7, with 7 bases matching TRBD1. This clonotype was sampled from a woman in her 30s in good health. Sequencing was done on a sample of naive CD8+ T cells sorted from blood. The CDR3 here is CASRQGAYEQYF. The DNA of the CDR3 is TGTGCCAGCAGGCAGGGGGCCTACGAGCAGTACTTC.